This entry lists 16 T cell receptor beta chains sequenced from one sample in a study of early T cells in non-severe SARS-CoV-2 infection (dated by TCRdb to the early 2020s). Library creation used 5' RACE. TCRdb shows the sequencer as NextSeq 500. TCRdb trimmed public reads at Q25 via fastp, called clones via MiXCR and kept in-frame beta chains. Identical CDR3 protein sequences are pooled into one entry, listed with their most common genes and DNA. The sample has tens of thousands of distinct CDR3 sequences on record, approximately 6.9% of them singletons. Of the sample, approximately 13% is held by the ten largest clones. The starting material was whole blood, obtained at baseline. These receptors all stem from an adult who was a healthcare worker with PCR-confirmed SARS-CoV-2 infection or an uninfected control (not recorded which).

This clonotype was counted many times. This sequence joins TRBV7-6 and TRBJ2-2; the D is unclear. Trimming shortened V by 0 bases and J by 0 bases, and 5 bases separated the two germline ends. From germline, CDR1 is SGHVS and CDR2 FNYEAQ. The CDR3 contains 15 residues. The CDR3 sequence is CASSLAGANTGELFF. The CDR3 bases are TGTGCCAGCAGCTTAGCCGGAGCGAACACCGGGGAGCTGTTTTTT.

This CDR3 is CASSRDSADTQYF. The DNA for the CDR3 is TGTGCCAGCAGCCGGGACTCCGCAGATACGCAGTATTTT. The chain recombines TRBV5-4 with TRBJ2-3; D may be TRBD2 (6 bases). The length of the CDR3 is 13 residues. CDR1 SGHNT and CDR2 YYREEE come from the germline V gene (reference sequence). Trimming cost V 4 bases and J 4 bases, with 10 bases left between them.

The chain couples TRBV20-1 to TRBJ2-4; TRBD2 matches 7 bases. Germline CDR1 DFQATT, CDR2 SNEGSKA (reference sequence). This CDR3 is built from 13 residues. The junction had 8 bases not matched to a gene; V was cut back by 4 bases and J by 8 bases. In nucleotides, the CDR3 is TGCAGTGCTATTTGGGGAGGGACGGACATTCAGTACTTC. Residues: CSAIWGGTDIQYF.

At least ten counts were recorded for this clonotype. Germline and junction disagree at one end, which may indicate a read error. The chain combines TRBV28 with TRBJ2-1, with D possibly TRBD1 on 6 matching bases. The length of the CDR3 is 12 residues. The germline V gene has CDR1 MDHEN and CDR2 SYDVKM. The DNA of the CDR3 is TGTGCCAGCAGTCCTGACAGGTCCGTGGTTCTCTTC. Protein: CASSPDRSVVLF.

There are a few counts of this clonotype. This rearrangement joins TRBV11-3 to TRBJ2-2; D possibly corresponds to TRBD2 (6 bases). Germline-derived CDR1 and CDR2 are SGHNT and YENEEA. V was pared by 3 bases and J by 2 bases, with 19 bases between. CDR3 size: 18 residues. The CDR3 is CASSFGFGRGSNTGELFF. Here the CDR3 DNA reads TGTGCCAGCAGCTTCGGTTTTGGGCGGGGATCAAACACCGGGGAGCTGTTTTTT.

The table lists this clonotype with many counts. The V and J genes are TRBV29-1 and TRBJ2-3; D might be TRBD1 or TRBD2, each matching 6 bases. Germline V gene data show CDR1 as SQVTM and CDR2 as ANQGSEA. Trimming shortened V by 4 bases and J by 3 bases, and 20 bases separated the two germline ends. There are 16 residues in the CDR3. The CDR3 protein is CSVGGWGARRTDTQYF. The CDR3 DNA reads as TGCAGCGTTGGTGGATGGGGGGCCAGAAGGACAGATACGCAGTATTTT.

The genes are TRBV19 and TRBJ1-5, with 7 bases identical to TRBD1. The trim removed 3 bases at V and 6 bases at J, leaving 8 bases unmatched. Germline V lookup: CDR1 LNHDA, CDR2 SQIVND (reference sequence). CDR3 size: 15 residues. The CDR3 region has the DNA TGTGCCAGTAGTATCGAGGGGGCGCGGGTTCAGCCCCAGCATTTT. Translation: CASSIEGARVQPQHF.

This clonotype was seen ten or more times. The V gene is TRBV3-1, the J gene TRBJ2-2; D not resolved. V was pared by 3 bases and J by 6 bases, with 14 bases between. The CDR3 consists of 15 residues. CDR1 is LGHDT, CDR2 YNNKEL, per germline (reference sequence). In nucleotides, the CDR3 is TGTGCCAGCAGCCACGGTGCGGCGTCGGCCGGGGAGCTGTTTTTT. It yields the protein CASSHGAASAGELFF. Drawing the rest from reference TRBV3-1 and TRBJ2-2, the complete variable domain is DTAVSQTPKYLVTQMGNDKSIKCEQNLGHDTMYWYKQDSKKFLKIMFSYNNKELIINETVPNRFSPKSPDKAHLNLHINSLELGDSAVYFCASSHGAASAGELFFGEGSRLTVL.

This clonotype was picked up many times. V is TRBV7-2 and J is TRBJ1-2, with D perhaps TRBD1 (6 bases). Germline CDR1 and CDR2: SGHTA and FQGNSA. V was clipped by 4 bases and J by 4 bases, with 16 bases between them. The length of the CDR3 is 15 residues. CDR3 nucleotides: TGTGCCAGCAGCTCCCCGGAGGGGACAATCTATGGCTACACCTTC. Protein: CASSSPEGTIYGYTF.

This clonotype is medium-sized (0.01 to 0.1%) within its sample. The V call is TRBV27, the J call TRBJ2-7; 9 positions agree with TRBD2. J was trimmed by 1 base and V by 8 bases; bases with no gene match: 6. Germline values: CDR1 MNHEY, CDR2 SMNVEV (reference sequence). There are 14 residues in the CDR3. The CDR3 is CASSPAGGSYEQYF. CDR3 coding DNA: TGTGCCAGCTCGCCGGCGGGAGGGTCCTACGAGCAGTACTTC.

This clonotype was recorded many times. For the CDR3, the DNA is TGTGCCAGCAGCTTAGTAGGGAACAATTCACCCCTCCACTTT. The encoded protein is CASSLVGNNSPLHF. V is TRBV7-2 and J is TRBJ1-6, with D uncertain. The germline V gene encodes CDR1 SGHTA and CDR2 FQGNSA. This CDR3 region has 14 residues. With 1 base removed from V and 7 bases from J, the gap between germline ends came to 8 bases.

This clonotype came up many times. The chain couples TRBV5-5 to TRBJ2-3; 8 bases match TRBD2. CDR1 is SGHKS, CDR2 YYEKEE, per germline (reference sequence). This CDR3 spans 18 amino acids. Losses at the gene ends were 4 bases for V and 2 bases for J; bases not matched to a gene: 15. In DNA form, the CDR3 reads TGTGCCAGCAGCCTGGTAGTAGCGGGGCCATTCCTCACAGATACGCAGTATTTT. It codes for CASSLVVAGPFLTDTQYF. The variable domain in full, completed from reference TRBV5-5 and TRBJ2-3, reads DAGVTQSPTHLIKTRGQQVTLRCSPISGHKSVSWYQQVLGQGPQFIFQYYEKEERGRGNFPDRFSARQFPNYSSELNVNALLLGDSALYLCASSLVVAGPFLTDTQYFGPGTRLTVL.

This clonotype was seen a handful of times. The V and J genes are TRBV11-2 and TRBJ1-1; D possibly corresponds to TRBD1 (5 bases). CDR1 SGHAT and CDR2 FQNNGV come from the germline V gene. The CDR3 spans 14 residues. Trimming shortened V by 0 bases and J by 3 bases, and 8 bases separated the two germline ends. The CDR3 coding sequence is TGTGCCAGCAGCTTAGAGGGGCTCGACACTGAAGCTTTCTTT. Its protein product is CASSLEGLDTEAFF.

This clonotype has ten or more counts. This CDR3 reads CASSQSATYEQYF. DNA of the CDR3: TGTGCCAGCAGCCAAAGCGCCACCTACGAGCAGTACTTC. The chain recombines TRBV3-1 with TRBJ2-7; D unresolved. Germline-derived CDR1 and CDR2 are LGHDT and YNNKEL (reference sequence). This CDR3 spans 13 amino acids. V lost 2 bases and J lost 2, with 7 bases in between.

This clonotype has at least ten counts. This chain connects TRBV29-1 to TRBJ2-1; 11 bases agree with TRBD2. The CDR3 contains 15 residues. V dropped 4 bases and J dropped 7; count of bases not matched to a gene: 9. Germline V lookup: CDR1 SQVTM, CDR2 ANQGSEA. CDR3 nucleotide sequence: TGCAGCGTTGTTGGGGGACGGACTAGCGGGAATGAGCAGTTCTTC. Translating it yields CSVVGGRTSGNEQFF.

For the CDR3, the DNA is TGTGCCACCGGGGCAACCACAGATACGCAGTATTTT. It encodes CATGATTDTQYF. The chain recombines TRBV7-8 with TRBJ2-3; D tentatively reads TRBD1 or TRBD2 (5 bases each). Between the trimmed V and J ends, which lost 10 bases and 2 bases, there was a span of 10 bases. Germline CDR1 reads SGHVS; CDR2 reads FQNEAQ. The CDR3 has 12 amino acids. The whole variable domain, remainder taken from reference TRBV7-8 and TRBJ2-3, is GAGVSQSPRYKVAKRGQDVALRCDPISGHVSLFWYQQALGQGPEFLTYFQNEAQLDKSGLPSDRFFAERPEGSVSTLKIQRTQQEDSAVYLCATGATTDTQYFGPGTRLTVL.